The clone carrying this T cell receptor beta chain was observed a handful of times. Its antigen is as yet unknown. This sample is drawn from a study of response to subunit inactivated influenza vaccine. Findings and caveats of the study: That few new T cells are recruited by each seasonal influenza vaccination was the authors' suggestion.

V dropped 7 bases and J dropped 1 base, with 13 bases sitting between them. Per the germline V gene, CDR1 is MNHNS and CDR2 is SASEGT. The CDR3 runs 14 residues. TCRdb itself ran the RT-PCR reads through MiXCR, one entry per CDR3 protein. The repertoire holds hundreds of thousands of distinct CDR3 sequences, with 14% as singletons. This specimen was PBMCs from blood, taken around two weeks before vaccination. The rearrangement uses TRBV6-1 and TRBJ1-1; D might be TRBD1 (6 bases). This clonotype was obtained from a man aged 45-65 years who received an inactivated influenza vaccine. Written as DNA, the CDR3 is TGTGCCAGCAATAATGACAGGTGGAACACTGAAGCTTTCTTT. Translated, it gives CASNNDRWNTEAFF.